This T cell receptor (beta chain) was recorded in a study of cytomegalovirus exposure and HLA in healthy donors. Findings and limits, study-wide: Subsequent analysis revealed that first-cohort TCR clusters tended to co-occur in the 100 to 150 validation repertoires.

Notes on this clone: Its antigen is not identified.

The donors were in the approximately 120-subject validation cohort; that cohort was separate from the approximately 670-subject first cohort. Profiling relied on immunoSEQ multiplex PCR, and the TCRdb table lists in-frame clones only, not all of them. The data contain 200,000 or so clones, about 79% of them singletons. Per the germline V gene, CDR1 is SGHRS and CDR2 is YFSETQ. Trimming took 0 bases from V and 4 from J; bases not matched to a gene: 1. The CDR3 is 14 amino acids. The receptor's source is a woman aged 30 to 39 in good health and CMV-seropositive. This chain uses TRBV5-1 with TRBJ2-5, with 9 bases fitting TRBD1. The sequenced sample was PBMCs. CDR3 protein: CASSLDRGRETQYF. The CDR3 DNA reads as TGCGCCAGCAGCTTGGACAGGGGGCGAGAGACCCAGTACTTC. The whole variable domain, remainder taken from reference TRBV5-1 and TRBJ2-5, is KAGVTQTPRYLIKTRGQQVTLSCSPISGHRSVSWYQQTPGQGLQFLFEYFSETQRNKGNFPGRFSGRQFSNSRSEMNVSTLELGDSALYLCASSLDRGRETQYFGPGTRLLVL.